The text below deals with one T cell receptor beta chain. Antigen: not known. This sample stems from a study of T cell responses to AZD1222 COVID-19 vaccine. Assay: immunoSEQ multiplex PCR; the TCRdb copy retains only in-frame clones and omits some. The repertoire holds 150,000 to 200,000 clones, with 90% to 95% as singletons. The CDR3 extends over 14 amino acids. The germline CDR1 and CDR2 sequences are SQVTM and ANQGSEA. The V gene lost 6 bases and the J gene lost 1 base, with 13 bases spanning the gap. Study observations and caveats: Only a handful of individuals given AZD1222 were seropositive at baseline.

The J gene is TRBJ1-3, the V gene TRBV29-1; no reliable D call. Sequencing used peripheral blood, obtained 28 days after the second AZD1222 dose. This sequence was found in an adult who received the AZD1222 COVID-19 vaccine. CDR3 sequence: CSVILGGSGNTIYF. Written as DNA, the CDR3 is TGCAGCGTGATACTAGGAGGGTCTGGAAACACCATATATTTT.